Listed here are 21 T cell receptor beta chains from one sample, sequenced in a study of Graves' ophthalmopathy and Graves' hyperthyroidism. Amplifying from RNA transcripts, the study obtained TCR beta CDR3 regions. First-round RT-PCR with HTBI primers preceded a second-round multiplex PCR. Each CDR3 protein is one row after TCRdb ran MiXCR on the multiplex PCR reads. The table records about 410,000 distinct CDR3 sequences, approximately 20% of them present only once. Sequences were obtained from peripheral blood. The receptors derive from a woman in her late teens or twenties with Graves' ophthalmopathy.

This clonotype showed up many times. CDR3 nucleotides: TGCAGTGCTCCCAGACTCGGCTACACCTTC. Translation: CSAPRLGYTF. The rearrangement links TRBV20-1 to TRBJ1-2; unclear D gene. Germline V gene lookup returns CDR1 DFQATT and CDR2 SNEGSKA (reference sequence). V was cut by 5 bases and J by 8 bases, with 9 bases left in between. The CDR3 extends over 10 amino acids.

This clonotype was seen repeatedly, ten times or more. This rearrangement joins TRBV7-2 to TRBJ1-6; D perhaps matches TRBD1 (5 bases). This CDR3 contains 18 residues. V lost 5 bases and J lost 6, with 23 bases in between. Per the germline V gene, CDR1 is SGHTA and CDR2 is FQGNSA. The CDR3 DNA is TGTGCCAGCAGCCGTGTATTACTATATGAGGGGAGTAATTCACCCCTCCACTTT. Protein sequence: CASSRVLLYEGSNSPLHF.

This clonotype has ten or more counts. The chain has TRBV28 and TRBJ1-1; D is unresolved. Deletions cut 8 bases from V and 5 bases from J, with 12 bases between. CDR1 MDHEN and CDR2 SYDVKM come from the germline V gene. This CDR3 spans 12 amino acids. CDR3 protein: CASRRGFTEAFF. CDR3 sequence (DNA): TGTGCCAGCCGAAGAGGGTTTACTGAAGCTTTCTTT.

In its sample, this clonotype was seen many times. The chain recombines TRBV27 with TRBJ1-6; TRBD1 matches 12 bases. The V gene's germline CDR1 is MNHEY and CDR2 SMNVEV (reference sequence). Trimming at V came to 0 bases and at J to 7 bases, leaving 13 bases not matched to a gene. This CDR3 region has 20 residues. The CDR3 reads CASSLSPGQGAQGLNSPLHF. The CDR3 DNA is TGTGCCAGCAGTTTATCCCCGGGACAGGGGGCGCAAGGGCTAAATTCACCCCTCCACTTT.

To note about this clonotype: This sequence may be a read error, since a much larger clone differs from it by one base. The CDR3 region is CASSPDRGGGGEKYF. The CDR3 nucleotides read TGTGCCAGCAGCCCGGACAGGGGAGGAGGGGGCGAGAAGTACTTC. The V and J genes are TRBV11-2 and TRBJ2-7; 9 bases map to TRBD1. Germline V gene data show CDR1 as SGHAT and CDR2 as FQNNGV. The CDR3 extends over 15 amino acids.

This clonotype was recorded at least ten times. The chain employs TRBV6-2 or TRBV6-3 and TRBJ1-5; no definite D call. The V and J ends lost 2 bases and 4 bases respectively, with 9 bases between them. CDR1 and CDR2 from the germline V gene are MNHEY and SVGEGT. The CDR3 length is 14 residues. For the CDR3, the DNA is TGTGCCAGCAGTTACGAGGATGCAAATCAGCCCCAGCATTTT. It specifies CASSYEDANQPQHF.

The chain employs TRBV6-2 or TRBV6-3 and TRBJ2-5; D might be TRBD1 or TRBD2, each matching 5 bases. V dropped 5 bases and J dropped 5 bases, with 21 bases sitting between them. Germline values: CDR1 MNHEY, CDR2 SVGEGT. This CDR3 has 16 residues. DNA of the CDR3: TGTGCCAGCAGTACCTCAGCCGGGGCCGGGCATGAGACCCAGTACTTC. Protein product: CASSTSAGAGHETQYF.

This clonotype was observed many times. The rearrangement joins TRBV6-2 or TRBV6-3 to TRBJ1-5; D is ambiguous. This CDR3 region has 15 residues. The germline gives CDR1 MNHEY, CDR2 SVGEGT. Between the trimmed V and J ends, which lost 0 bases and 4 bases, there was a span of 10 bases. Written as DNA, the CDR3 is TGTGCCAGCAGTTACTCGAGTCTGGGGAATCAGCCCCAGCATTTT. Translated, it gives CASSYSSLGNQPQHF.

There are many counts of this clonotype. This chain uses TRBV12-3 or TRBV12-4 with TRBJ1-1, with D possibly matching TRBD1 (6 bases). The CDR3 has 15 amino acids. The V and J ends lost 8 bases and 0 bases respectively, with 16 bases between them. CDR3 sequence reads: CASLRGQLMNTEAFF. The DNA of the CDR3 is TGTGCCAGCCTCCGCGGACAGTTGATGAACACTGAAGCTTTCTTT.

The rearrangement joins TRBV7-2 to TRBJ1-6, with a weak D call TRBD1 (5 bases). V was shortened by 5 bases and J by 8 bases, with 16 bases between the two germline ends. This CDR3 spans 15 amino acids. The germline V gene has CDR1 SGHTA and CDR2 FQGNSA. The CDR3 protein is CASSIGTPQDSPLHF. In DNA, the CDR3 is TGTGCCAGCAGCATCGGGACCCCACAAGATTCACCCCTCCACTTT.

This clonotype was recorded many times. The rearrangement joins TRBV6-5 to TRBJ1-5, with D unclear. CDR1 and CDR2 (germline): MNHEY, SVGAGI. The V end was cut by 6 bases, the J end by 6 bases, with 12 bases between. The CDR3 is 13 amino acids. The CDR3, as DNA: TGTGCCAGCAGGCCAGAAGCGGGTCAGCCCCAGCATTTT. It is translated as CASRPEAGQPQHF.

This clonotype showed up many times. V gene TRBV11-2 combines with J gene TRBJ1-1, with D maybe TRBD1 (5 bases). The CDR3 is 14 amino acids. V lost 3 bases, J lost 4 bases, and 12 bases lay in between. Germline V lookup: CDR1 SGHAT, CDR2 FQNNGV. As DNA, the CDR3 is TGTGCCAGCAGCTTCCCTCAGGGACCCACTGAAGCTTTCTTT. Encoded protein: CASSFPQGPTEAFF.

The sample holds a few counts of this clonotype. The rearrangement uses TRBV6-1 and TRBJ2-5; D remains unclear. Germline V gene sequence: CDR1 MNHNS, CDR2 SASEGT. V was cut by 5 bases and J by 5 bases, with 18 bases left in between. This CDR3 is built from 15 residues. In DNA, the CDR3 is TGTGCCAGCAGTCTAAGCCGGGCAGGTGGGGAGACCCAGTACTTC. As protein: CASSLSRAGGETQYF.

The sample holds many counts of this clonotype. This clone may be a read error of a much larger clone one base away. Since the CDR3 does not end with the conserved phenylalanine or tryptophan, this likely comes from a read error. The CDR3 DNA follows: TGTGCCAGCCAGGAAGGAGGAGGGGGCTACTACGAGCAGTACCTC. Translating gives CASQEGGGGYYEQYL. The chain has TRBV6-2 or TRBV6-3 and TRBJ2-7, with D perhaps TRBD1 (7 bases). Germline V gene data show CDR1 as MNHEY and CDR2 as SVGEGT. Trimming stripped 8 bases from V and 3 bases from J, with 20 bases between. The CDR3 sequence is 15 residues long.

This clonotype has more than one count but fewer than ten. The chain is built from TRBV4-3 and TRBJ2-2; the D gene could be TRBD1 or TRBD2 (6 bases each). Germline CDR1 is LGHNA and CDR2 is YSLEER. The CDR3 is made up of 15 amino acids. V dropped 1 base and J dropped 5 bases, with 11 bases sitting between them. Here the CDR3 reads CASSQGGARTGELFF. Here the CDR3 DNA reads TGCGCCAGCAGCCAAGGGGGGGCGCGGACCGGGGAGCTGTTTTTT.

This clonotype was detected ten times or more. The chain employs TRBV20-1 and TRBJ2-7, with 8 positions matching TRBD1. CDR1 is DFQATT and CDR2 is SNEGSKA in the germline V gene (reference sequence). CDR3 length: 14 amino acids. J lost 0 bases, V lost 4 bases, and 5 bases had no gene match. The CDR3 DNA reads TGCAGTGCTACGGACAGGGCATCCTCCTACGAGCAGTACTTC. This codes for CSATDRASSYEQYF.

This clonotype was picked up many times. The chain has TRBV4-1 and TRBJ1-5; unclear D gene. V dropped 1 base and J dropped 7 bases, with 8 bases sitting between them. This CDR3 is built from 13 residues. Germline assignment: CDR1 MGHRA and CDR2 YSYEKL. The CDR3 DNA reads as TGCGCCAGCAGCCAAGGGGGTATCCAGCCCCAGCATTTT. Protein sequence: CASSQGGIQPQHF.

This clonotype was counted at least ten times. The chain uses TRBV12-3 or TRBV12-4 and TRBJ1-3; possibly TRBD1 for D (6 bases). The CDR3 has 17 amino acids. Between the trimmed V and J ends, which lost 5 bases and 0 bases, there was a span of 17 bases. The CDR3 spells CASSPWGGSSSGNTIYF. The CDR3 nucleotides are TGTGCCAGCAGTCCTTGGGGGGGCAGTTCCTCTGGAAACACCATATATTTT.

This clonotype was recorded at least ten times. The chain is built from TRBV28 and TRBJ2-7; a weak D match, TRBD2 (6 bases). The CDR3 totals 14 residues. Germline CDR1 is MDHEN and CDR2 is SYDVKM. V shed 7 bases and J shed 0 bases, with 13 bases lying between them. DNA for the CDR3: TGTGCCAGCACCGCGGTCGGGGGCTCCTACGAGCAGTACTTC. Amino acids: CASTAVGGSYEQYF. The full variable domain, rest sourced from reference TRBV28 and TRBJ2-7, is DVKVTQSSRYLVKRTGEKVFLECVQDMDHENMFWYRQDPGLGLRLIYFSYDVKMKEKGDIPEGYSVSREKKERFSLILESASTNQTSMYLCASTAVGGSYEQYFGPGTRLTVT.

Ten or more counts support this clonotype. The chain employs TRBV18 and TRBJ1-3; no clear D. The length of the CDR3 is 15 residues. Per the germline V gene, CDR1 is KGHSH and CDR2 is LQKENI. V was shortened by 2 bases and J by 0 bases, with 8 bases between the two germline ends. This CDR3 reads CASSPGQISGNTIYF. CDR3 nucleotides: TGTGCCAGCTCACCAGGCCAGATCTCTGGAAACACCATATATTTT.

This clonotype was counted ten times or more. The gene calls are TRBV24-1 and TRBJ2-3; D is possibly TRBD2 (5 bases). Per the germline V gene, CDR1 is KGHDR and CDR2 is SFDVKD. The V gene lost 2 bases and the J gene lost 4 bases, with 9 bases spanning the gap. This CDR3 has 14 residues. The CDR3 sequence is CATSDSLGADTQYF. The CDR3 nucleotides read TGTGCCACCAGTGATTCACTAGGCGCAGATACGCAGTATTTT.